Listed here are 6 T cell receptor beta chains from one sample, sequenced in a study of graft-versus-host responses after intestinal transplantation. The protocol was immunoSEQ multiplex PCR, while the TCRdb copy is restricted to in-frame clones and leaves out a portion. The sample gives 3,700 or so clones, 20% to 25% of which show up once; around 5.9% is in the top ten. Material: alloreactive CD4+ T cells from a mixed lymphocyte reaction culture, obtained before transplantation. Subset noted: CFSE-low proliferating T cells sorted from roughly 6-day pre-transplant mixed lymphocyte reaction (GvH or HvG direction). The receptors originated from a human patient who was an organ donor for intestinal transplantation.

This clone has more than one count but fewer than ten. The rearrangement joins TRBV6-1 to TRBJ2-1, with a tentative D call TRBD1 (5 bases). Trimming removed 10 bases at V and 7 bases at J, with 17 bases between. The germline V gene has CDR1 MNHNS and CDR2 SASEGT. CDR3 length equals 13 residues. The CDR3 region has the DNA TGTGCCACTATAGGACAAGGCGAGAATGAGCAGTTCTTC. This translates into CATIGQGENEQFF.

This clone occurred a few times. The J gene is TRBJ2-3, the V gene TRBV7-6; possible D gene TRBD2, 6 bases. Germline V CDR1 and CDR2: SGHVS, FNYEAQ. The CDR3 runs 14 residues. V was shortened by 8 bases and J by 0 bases, with 12 bases between the two germline ends. CDR3 amino acids: CASANAGSTDTQYF. The CDR3 DNA reads TGTGCCAGCGCCAATGCGGGGAGCACAGATACGCAGTATTTT.

Details on this clone: Distinct nucleotide sequences in the sample also encode this CDR3. This chain joins TRBV4-2 and TRBJ2-4, with 11 nucleotides matching TRBD2. The germline CDR1 and CDR2 sequences are LGHNA and YNFKEQ. V was clipped by 1 base and J by 2 bases; unmatched bases: 7. There are 18 residues in the CDR3. The CDR3 DNA reads TGTGCCAGCAGCCAAGCCAGACTAGCGGGGACTCCCAAAAACATTCAGTACTTC. It encodes CASSQARLAGTPKNIQYF.

This clone was counted between two and nine times. This sequence joins TRBV6-1 and TRBJ2-2, with D perhaps matching TRBD1 (5 bases). The V gene lost 1 base and the J gene lost 7 bases, with 13 bases spanning the gap. The germline CDR1 and CDR2 sequences are MNHNS and SASEGT. This CDR3 region has 15 residues. The CDR3 coding sequence is TGTGCCAGCAGTGAAGTTACAGGTTTAATCGGGGAGCTGTTTTTT. Amino acid sequence: CASSEVTGLIGELFF.

The sample holds a few counts of this clone. The V gene is TRBV19, the J gene TRBJ2-1; 12 bases fit TRBD2. There are 19 residues in the CDR3. Trimming at V came to 6 bases and at J to 0 bases, leaving 12 bases not matched to a gene. Germline loops: CDR1 LNHDA, CDR2 SQIVND (reference sequence). CDR3 bases: TGTGCCAGTAGCGAGGAGACTAGCGGGGGCCTGAGCTCCTACAATGAGCAGTTCTTC. It encodes CASSEETSGGLSSYNEQFF.

By sample fraction, this clone is medium-sized. The chain joins TRBV7-9 to TRBJ1-5; no clear D. Trimming stripped 1 base from V and 10 bases from J, with 11 bases between. CDR1 is SEHNR, CDR2 FQNEAQ, per germline (reference sequence). This CDR3 is 13 amino acids long. The CDR3 is CASSLDPRGPQHF. In nucleotides, the CDR3 is TGTGCCAGCAGCTTAGATCCACGGGGACCCCAGCATTTT.